This T cell receptor (beta chain) came from a study of high-grade serous ovarian cancer treatment subgroups. Produced via immunoSEQ multiplex PCR; TCRdb's table is partial and in-frame only. The sample consists of about 15,000 clones, roughly nine tenths of them appearing once. The germline gives CDR1 MNHEY, CDR2 SVGAGI. The V end lost 4 bases, the J end lost 2 bases, and 6 bases lay between the germline ends. This CDR3 is built from 12 residues. Overall study results and limits: TCR clonal relatedness correlated positively with neoantigen level. Repertoire analysis covered CDR3 alone, not CDR1 or CDR2. Spatial context was lost because tumors were sequenced in bulk. Different patients shared almost no repertoire; same-patient tumors shared about 0.1 to 0.8.

Turning to this clone: As yet, its antigen is unknown.

Tumor samples were taken before definitive surgery or chemotherapy. Sequenced sample: tumor tissue. The clonotype comes from a human donor with high-grade serous ovarian cancer. The rearrangement links TRBV6-5 to TRBJ2-7, with no clear D. CDR3 residues: CASSSHTYEQYF. In DNA form, the CDR3 reads TGTGCCAGCAGTTCCCACACCTACGAGCAGTACTTC.